This T cell receptor (beta chain) was recorded in a study of blood T cell repertoires in COVID-19. About the study: From T cells, B-cell-depleted T cells, or PBMCs came the material, which was cDNA or gDNA.

All enrollees were roughly 18 to 100 years old and from 20 to 25 US areas. Repertoires were generated with immunoSEQ multiplex PCR, while TCRdb's copy carries only in-frame clones and drops some. The table has around 400,000 clones, around nine tenths seen once. The CDR3 extends over 15 amino acids. CDR1 is MRHNA, CDR2 SNTAGT, per germline. The V and J ends lost 0 bases and 3 bases, in that order; junction bases with no gene match: 0. Sequencing was done on a sample of PBMCs or T cells enriched from blood (not recorded which). The chain recombines TRBV6-4 with TRBJ2-2; 8 bases fit TRBD1. This sequence was found in a woman aged 18-30 years who had been exposed to COVID-19. The CDR3 DNA reads as TGTGCCAGCAGTGACTCCAGGGGGCACACCGGGGAGCTGTTTTTT. Translating gives CASSDSRGHTGELFF.